These T cell receptor beta chains were read from a single sample in a study of glioma-infiltrating T cells. MiXCR, applied by TCRdb to the multiplex PCR reads, yields one record per CDR3 protein. The data contain approximately 90,000 distinct CDR3 sequences, roughly 23% of them singletons. The sample consisted of glioma tissue, nonneoplastic brain tissue, or PBMCs (not recorded which). The origin of the receptors is a human donor with low-grade glioma or glioblastoma, undergoing nonglioma brain surgery, or in good health (not recorded which). The CDR3 runs from the conserved cysteine through the conserved F or W. A D gene is named only where the DNA matches it firmly. Some rows have no size entry. The others give once, few or many, or a class for an expanded clone.

clone_size	j_call	v_call	d_call	cdr3_nt	cdr3_aa
many	TRBJ2-1	TRBV6-1	NA	TGTGCCAGCAGTGGGCAGATTTACAATGAGCAGTTCTTC	CASSGQIYNEQFF
many	TRBJ2-7	TRBV20-1	NA	TGCAGTGCCGGACTCGCAAGGGAGCAGTACTTC	CSAGLAREQYF
many	TRBJ2-3	TRBV29-1	TRBD1	TGCAGCGCAAGGACAGGGGCAGATACGCAGTATTTT	CSARTGADTQYF
many	TRBJ2-7	TRBV27	TRBD2	TGTGCCAGCAGTTCCCCTAGCGGGAGTTTCGAGCAGTACTTC	CASSSPSGSFEQYF
NA	TRBJ1-5	TRBV7-8	NA	TGTGCCAGCAGCTTAGTACAATTCAATCGGCCCCAGGATTTT	CASSLVQFNRPQDF
NA	TRBJ2-3	TRBV7-9	NA	TGTGCCAGCAGCTTAGCACCAGAAGGCACGCAGTATTTT	CASSLAPEGTQYF
many	TRBJ1-1	TRBV2	NA	TGTGCCAGCGGCGTTAAGGGATGGGGAAGAGCTTTCTTT	CASGVKGWGRAFF
many	TRBJ2-7	TRBV19	NA	TGTGCCAGTAGTGCCATGGTGACTGGAAATTACGAGCAGTACTTC	CASSAMVTGNYEQYF
many	TRBJ1-5	TRBV19	TRBD1	TGTGCCAGTAGTATCTTCCCGGGACAGGGAAGTAAGCCCCAGCATTTT	CASSIFPGQGSKPQHF
many	TRBJ1-2	TRBV7-2	NA	TGTGCCAGCAGCTTCGGAGGGAGCTACACCTTC	CASSFGGSYTF
many	TRBJ2-1	TRBV2	TRBD2	TGTGCCAGCAGTGAAAGGCTAGCGGGGGCGAATGAGCAGTTCTTC	CASSERLAGANEQFF
many	TRBJ1-5	TRBV19	TRBD1	TGTGCCAGTAGTCCCTGGACAGGGAATGGTCAGCCCCAGCATTTT	CASSPWTGNGQPQHF
NA	TRBJ2-4	TRBV2	TRBD1	TGTGCCAGCAGTGAAGTAGCTGGGACAGGGTTGGTGTACTTC	CASSEVAGTGLVYF
many	TRBJ2-2	TRBV6-1	TRBD2	TGTGCCAGCACGGGACTAGCGCTGAACACCGGGGAGCTGTTTTTT	CASTGLALNTGELFF
NA	TRBJ2-1	TRBV3-1	TRBD2	TGTGCCAGCAGCCTGACTAGCGACTCCTACAATGAGCAGTTCTTC	CASSLTSDSYNEQFF
NA	TRBJ1-5	TRBV2	NA	TGTGCCAGCAGGACTAGGACAAAGGGGTCCCAGCATTTT	CASRTRTKGSQHF
few	TRBJ1-5	TRBV12-3/TRBV12-4	NA	TGTGCCAGCACAACCAAGGGGATTGGCAATCAGCCCCAGCATTTT	CASTTKGIGNQPQHF
many	TRBJ2-1	TRBV7-2	NA	TGTGCCAGCAGCTTAAGAACCCGCTCCTACAATGAGCAGTTCTTC	CASSLRTRSYNEQFF